The 32 T cell receptor beta chains presented below share a single source sample, sequenced in a study of blood T cell repertoires in COVID-19. Sequenced by immunoSEQ multiplex PCR; TCRdb stores in-frame clones only, minus some. The table lists under 130,000 clones, roughly 80% of them singletons. Sequences were obtained from peripheral blood. The receptors come from a woman aged 65 to 85 with acute or convalescent COVID-19.

This clone was picked up one time. The V call is TRBV18, the J call TRBJ2-5; 9 bases are a match to TRBD1. Per germline, CDR1 KGHSH and CDR2 LQKENI. V shed 4 bases, J shed 5 bases, and the junction held 8 bases outside the gene matches. The CDR3 is 15 residues long. The CDR3 loop is CASSRGTGTGETQYF. The DNA of the CDR3 is TGTGCCAGCTCACGTGGGACAGGGACTGGGGAGACCCAGTACTTC.

The chain uses TRBV11-3 and TRBJ2-5; the match to TRBD1 covers 8 bases. This CDR3 contains 16 residues. V was clipped by 2 bases and J by 4 bases; unmatched bases: 9. The germline gives CDR1 SGHNT, CDR2 YENEEA. The CDR3 region has the DNA TGTGCCAGCAGCTTACGAAGGACAGGGAGTATAGAGACCCAGTACTTC. Encoded protein: CASSLRRTGSIETQYF.

The chain is built from TRBV6-5 and TRBJ2-7; tentative D call: TRBD1 (6 bases). Germline V CDR1 and CDR2: MNHEY, SVGAGI. Trimming took off 0 bases at V and 4 bases at J, with 13 bases between the two ends. This CDR3 contains 15 residues. The CDR3 DNA is TGTGCCAGCAGTTACTCCCCAGGGGCAGGATACGAGCAGTACTTC. Amino acids: CASSYSPGAGYEQYF.

The V and J genes are TRBV6-5 and TRBJ2-1; D perhaps matches TRBD2 (7 bases). Germline CDR1 is MNHEY and CDR2 is SVGAGI. The CDR3 covers 13 residues. Trimming took off 9 bases at V and 4 bases at J, with 13 bases between the two ends. The CDR3, as DNA: TGTGCCAGGGGGGGGCGAACTTACAATGAGCAGTTCTTC. It encodes CARGGRTYNEQFF.

This clone showed up just a few times. This chain connects TRBV28 to TRBJ1-3; TRBD1 aligns across 7 bases. J lost 0 bases, V lost 6 bases, and 5 bases had no gene match. Per the germline V gene, CDR1 is MDHEN and CDR2 is SYDVKM. The length of the CDR3 is 15 residues. DNA for the CDR3: TGTGCCAGCAGCCGACAGGGTGGCTCTGGAAACACCATATATTTT. It specifies CASSRQGGSGNTIYF.

This chain connects TRBV6-2 or TRBV6-3 to TRBJ2-7, with D possibly matching TRBD2 (5 bases). The germline CDR1 and CDR2 sequences are MNHEY and SVGEGT. This CDR3 contains 13 residues. The V end lost 5 bases, the J end lost 3 bases, and 11 bases lay between the germline ends. This CDR3 reads CASSTSGIYEQYF. CDR3 sequence (DNA): TGTGCCAGCAGTACCTCCGGGATCTACGAGCAGTACTTC.

The V call is TRBV5-8, the J call TRBJ2-1; D ambiguous. V dropped 0 bases and J dropped 5 bases, with 9 bases sitting between them. CDR3 length: 14 amino acids. Germline assignment: CDR1 SGHTS and CDR2 YDEGEE. This CDR3 reads CASSLETSDNEQFF. CDR3 in DNA: TGTGCCAGCAGCTTGGAAACCTCGGACAATGAGCAGTTCTTC.

The V and J genes are TRBV30 and TRBJ1-4; the match to TRBD1 covers 7 bases. The germline gives CDR1 GTSNPN, CDR2 SVGIG (reference sequence). The V and J ends lost 3 bases and 7 bases, in that order; junction bases with no gene match: 14. The CDR3 is 16 amino acids. CDR3: CAWRPGSTGMIEKLFF. CDR3 nucleotides: TGTGCCTGGAGGCCGGGGTCGACAGGGATGATTGAAAAACTGTTTTTT.

This chain joins TRBV6-2 or TRBV6-3 and TRBJ1-2; 8 nucleotides match TRBD1. Germline values: CDR1 MNHEY, CDR2 SVGEGT. The CDR3 spans 14 residues. V lost 5 bases to trimming and J lost 9 bases; unmatched junction nucleotides: 11. Here the CDR3 reads CASSAGGARYRYTF. CDR3 bases: TGTGCCAGCAGTGCAGGGGGCGCGCGGTATCGCTACACCTTC.

The rearrangement joins TRBV7-9 to TRBJ1-1; D not certain. Germline CDR1 SEHNR, CDR2 FQNEAQ (reference sequence). V lost 5 bases and J 6 bases, leaving 19 bases between the germline ends. This CDR3 has 15 amino acids. The CDR3 reads CASSDMFSPVAEAFF. As DNA, the CDR3 is TGTGCCAGCAGCGACATGTTTTCGCCTGTCGCTGAAGCTTTCTTT.

V is TRBV10-3 and J is TRBJ1-1; unclear D gene. Germline V gene sequence: CDR1 ENHRY, CDR2 SYGVKD. The CDR3 is made up of 15 amino acids. Trimming removed 2 bases from V and 1 base from J, with 11 bases in between. The CDR3 DNA reads as TGTGCCATCAGTGAGGGCCGGGTACGGAACACTGAAGCTTTCTTT. The encoded protein is CAISEGRVRNTEAFF.

This clone came up a few times. The CDR3 protein is CASSWTSHAGELFF. In DNA form, the CDR3 reads TGTGCCAGCAGTTGGACTAGCCACGCCGGGGAGCTGTTTTTT. The chain employs TRBV7-2 and TRBJ2-2; 8 bases line up with TRBD2. Trimming cost V 6 bases and J 6 bases; bases outside gene matches: 6. Germline CDR1 SGHTA, CDR2 FQGNSA. CDR3 length: 14 amino acids.

This clone appeared a single time. V usage is TRBV2 and J usage is TRBJ1-2, with unresolved D. This CDR3 has 12 residues. Germline V gene data show CDR1 as SNHLY and CDR2 as FYNNEI. V was shortened by 4 bases and J by 7 bases, with 10 bases between the two germline ends. The CDR3 sequence: CASSGDIPGYTF. CDR3 bases: TGTGCCAGCAGTGGTGACATACCTGGCTACACCTTC.

The genes are TRBV6-6 and TRBJ1-1; no clear D gene. The CDR3 consists of 14 residues. In germline, CDR1 is MNHNY, CDR2 SVGAGI (reference sequence). V was cut by 0 bases and J by 3 bases, with 8 bases left in between. The CDR3 nucleotides read TGTGCCAGCAGTTACTCAGGGAGGGACACTGAAGCTTTCTTT. Encoded protein: CASSYSGRDTEAFF.

The CDR3 here is CAISSDRKNTGELFF. The CDR3 DNA reads as TGTGCCATCAGCTCCGACAGGAAAAACACCGGGGAGCTGTTTTTT. The rearrangement joins TRBV10-3 to TRBJ2-2, with D perhaps TRBD1 (6 bases). The germline V and J ends were trimmed by 6 bases and 2 bases, with 13 bases remaining between them. CDR3 size: 15 residues. CDR1 and CDR2 (germline): ENHRY, SYGVKD.

This clone was seen more than once but under ten times. The rearrangement joins TRBV7-9 to TRBJ1-3; no clear D. Germline loops: CDR1 SEHNR, CDR2 FQNEAQ (reference sequence). The V end lost 7 bases, the J end lost 0 bases, and 16 bases lay between the germline ends. The CDR3 has 16 residues. The CDR3 loop is CASNQITGSSGNTIYF. CDR3 nucleotides: TGTGCCAGCAATCAAATTACGGGAAGCTCTGGAAACACCATATATTTT.

V usage is TRBV30 and J usage is TRBJ2-2; 9 positions match TRBD2. Germline CDR1 is GTSNPN and CDR2 is SVGIG (reference sequence). This CDR3 is built from 15 residues. Trimming cost V 7 bases and J 6 bases; bases outside gene matches: 12. The CDR3 region is CASKTGTSWSGELFF. The CDR3 nucleotides read TGTGCCTCGAAAACCGGGACTAGCTGGTCCGGGGAGCTGTTTTTT.

The rearrangement links TRBV30 to TRBJ2-2; TRBD2 aligns across 8 bases. The CDR3 contains 16 residues. V shed 0 bases and J 4 bases; nucleotides not matched to a gene: 7. From germline, CDR1 is GTSNPN and CDR2 SVGIG (reference sequence). CDR3: CAWSVLAGLGTGELFF. Written as DNA, the CDR3 is TGTGCCTGGAGTGTATTAGCGGGGCTCGGCACCGGGGAGCTGTTTTTT.

The chain is built from TRBV4-3 and TRBJ2-1, with 11 bases fitting TRBD2. This CDR3 region has 15 residues. Germline V gene data show CDR1 as LGHNA and CDR2 as YSLEER. The V gene end was trimmed by 4 bases and the J gene end by 8 bases; junction bases not matched to a gene: 7. Here the CDR3 reads CASSPRSGGVDEQFF. The CDR3 DNA is TGCGCCAGCAGCCCCCGTAGCGGGGGGGTCGATGAGCAGTTCTTC.

This clone came up once. The V call is TRBV11-2, the J call TRBJ2-7, with a tentative D call TRBD2 (6 bases). This CDR3 is 13 amino acids long. V lost 7 bases and J 1 base, leaving 11 bases between the germline ends. The germline gives CDR1 SGHAT, CDR2 FQNNGV. CDR3 sequence: CASMTSTSYEQYF. The CDR3 DNA is TGTGCCAGCATGACTAGTACTTCCTACGAGCAGTACTTC. The full variable domain, completed using reference TRBV11-2 and TRBJ2-7, is EAGVAQSPRYKIIEKRQSVAFWCNPISGHATLYWYQQILGQGPKLLIQFQNNGVVDDSQLPKDRFSAERLKGVDSTLKIQPAKLEDSAVYLCASMTSTSYEQYFGPGTRLTVT.

The chain employs TRBV5-1 and TRBJ2-1, with D maybe TRBD2 (6 bases). Germline V gene data show CDR1 as SGHRS and CDR2 as YFSETQ. The CDR3 has 15 amino acids. Trimming took off 2 bases at V and 6 bases at J, with 15 bases between the two ends. CDR3 loop: CASSFNGGPVNEQFF. As DNA, the CDR3 is TGCGCCAGCAGCTTTAACGGGGGTCCTGTCAATGAGCAGTTCTTC.

This clone was picked up a small number of times. The V and J genes are TRBV20-1 and TRBJ2-5, with a weak D call TRBD2 (5 bases). This CDR3 spans 15 amino acids. Germline V lookup: CDR1 DFQATT, CDR2 SNEGSKA (reference sequence). Trimming removed 3 bases at V and 0 bases at J, with 14 bases between. CDR3 sequence: CSASDGIPYQETQYF. The CDR3 DNA sequence: TGCAGTGCTAGTGACGGGATTCCGTACCAAGAGACCCAGTACTTC.

The gene calls are TRBV29-1 and TRBJ2-7; no reliable D call. The germline gives CDR1 SQVTM, CDR2 ANQGSEA. The CDR3 has 12 amino acids. Trimming left V 4 bases short and J 7 bases short, with 14 bases between. The CDR3 here is CSVGMALTEQYF. The CDR3, as DNA: TGCAGCGTTGGAATGGCTCTTACGGAGCAGTACTTC.

The rearrangement joins TRBV30 to TRBJ1-3; D gene uncertain. Germline V lookup: CDR1 GTSNPN, CDR2 SVGIG (reference sequence). This CDR3 region has 12 residues. Trimming removed 4 bases from V and 2 bases from J, with 6 bases in between. The DNA for the CDR3 is TGTGCCTGGATCCCAACTGGAAACACCATATATTTT. Its translation: CAWIPTGNTIYF.

J is TRBJ2-7 and V is TRBV6-6; D remains ambiguous. The ends were cut back, 6 bases at V and 3 bases at J, with 12 bases in the middle. Looked up from germline, CDR1 is MNHNY and CDR2 is SVGAGI (reference sequence). The CDR3 runs to 13 residues. DNA for the CDR3: TGTGCCAGCAGACCCACGCGCCTCTACGAGCAGTACTTC. Amino acid sequence: CASRPTRLYEQYF.

The J gene is TRBJ1-5, the V gene TRBV30; D may be TRBD1 (5 bases). The germline V gene has CDR1 GTSNPN and CDR2 SVGIG (reference sequence). The CDR3 extends over 13 amino acids. Trimming shortened V by 3 bases and J by 1 base, and 7 bases separated the two germline ends. The CDR3 loop reads CAWSGGSNQPQHF. For the CDR3, the DNA is TGTGCCTGGAGCGGGGGAAGCAATCAGCCCCAGCATTTT. Combining the CDR3 with reference TRBV30 and TRBJ1-5 gives the whole variable domain SQTIHQWPATLVQPVGSPLSLECTVEGTSNPNLYWYRQAAGRGLQLLFYSVGIGQISSEVPQNLSASRPQDRQFILSSKKLLLSDSGFYLCAWSGGSNQPQHFGDGTRLSIL.

The chain joins TRBV28 to TRBJ2-1; TRBD2 might be the D (5 bases). Germline CDR1 MDHEN, CDR2 SYDVKM. The CDR3 loop spans 12 amino acids. The V gene lost 1 base and the J gene lost 8 bases, with 6 bases spanning the gap. The CDR3 spells CASSLLRDEQFF. CDR3 DNA: TGTGCCAGCAGTTTATTGAGGGATGAGCAGTTCTTC.

V gene TRBV6-5 combines with J gene TRBJ1-2; 11 bases map to TRBD1. The ends lost 5 bases at V and 6 bases at J; junction bases unmatched: 8. The CDR3 runs 15 residues. Germline CDR1 and CDR2: MNHEY and SVGAGI. Here the CDR3 reads CASSRDRGTSNGYTF. In DNA form, the CDR3 reads TGTGCCAGCAGTCGGGACAGGGGGACGTCGAATGGCTACACCTTC.

The V call is TRBV30, the J call TRBJ2-7; D might be TRBD1 (5 bases). Deletions cut 4 bases from V and 3 bases from J, with 10 bases between. This CDR3 contains 12 residues. CDR1 is GTSNPN and CDR2 is SVGIG in the germline V gene (reference sequence). In DNA form, the CDR3 reads TGTGCCTGGACCACAGGTTTCTACGAGCAGTACTTC. Protein product: CAWTTGFYEQYF.

The rearrangement links TRBV5-1 to TRBJ2-2; D not certain. Between the trimmed V and J ends, which lost 0 bases and 4 bases, there was a span of 4 bases. The length of the CDR3 is 13 residues. CDR1 and CDR2 from the germline V gene are SGHRS and YFSETQ. Here the CDR3 reads CASSLGGTGELFF. DNA for the CDR3: TGCGCCAGCAGCTTGGGAGGCACCGGGGAGCTGTTTTTT. The whole variable domain, filled in from reference TRBV5-1 and TRBJ2-2, reads KAGVTQTPRYLIKTRGQQVTLSCSPISGHRSVSWYQQTPGQGLQFLFEYFSETQRNKGNFPGRFSGRQFSNSRSEMNVSTLELGDSALYLCASSLGGTGELFFGEGSRLTVL.

The genes are TRBV3-1 (or the pseudogene TRBV3-2) and TRBJ2-7; 9 nucleotides agree with TRBD2. Looked up from germline, CDR1 is LGHDT and CDR2 is YNNKEL (reference sequence). The J segment lost 0 bases and the V segment lost 8 bases, leaving 8 bases of the junction unmatched. The CDR3 runs 15 residues. The CDR3 loop reads CASAGAGGSSYEQYF. DNA for the CDR3: TGTGCCAGCGCGGGGGCGGGGGGGAGCTCCTACGAGCAGTACTTC.

V gene TRBV9 combines with J gene TRBJ2-1, with 7 bases lining up with TRBD2. V was clipped by 3 bases and J by 6 bases; unmatched bases: 12. This CDR3 has 16 amino acids. In germline, CDR1 is SGDLS, CDR2 YYNGEE. CDR3 sequence: CASSGWGLHSTNEQFF. Written as DNA, the CDR3 is TGTGCCAGCAGCGGGTGGGGACTACATTCAACCAATGAGCAGTTCTTC.